Below, 11 T cell receptor beta chains from the same sample are listed, as sequenced in a study of T-cell reconstitution after alpha-beta-depleted transplantation in children. The TCRbeta library was prepared with unique molecular identifiers. One entry per CDR3 protein, called by TCRdb with MiXCR from the PCR reads. The sample lists approximately 630,000 distinct CDR3 sequences, around 13% occurring once. The input for sequencing was PBMCs, taken before TCRalphabeta/CD19-depleted stem cell transplant. These receptors all come from a girl aged 2-15 years with congenital amegakaryocytic thrombocytopenia, due to receive a stem cell transplant.

Many counts were recorded for this clonotype. V gene TRBV5-1 combines with J gene TRBJ1-1; 8 bases match TRBD1. There are 16 residues in the CDR3. Unmatched junction bases numbered 5, after V lost 1 base and J lost 0 bases. Germline lookup yields CDR1 SGHRS and CDR2 YFSETQ. The CDR3 nucleotides are TGCGCCAGCAGCTTGTTCCAGGGGGCGGTGAACACTGAAGCTTTCTTT. Translated, it gives CASSLFQGAVNTEAFF.

In its sample, this clonotype was seen a few times. The rearrangement uses TRBV6-1 and TRBJ2-6; D unclear. The CDR3 has 15 amino acids. Germline V gene data show CDR1 as MNHNS and CDR2 as SASEGT. V was trimmed by 3 bases and J by 0 bases, leaving 6 bases between them. The CDR3 DNA follows: TGTGCCAGCAGTGAGAAGGGCTCTGGGGCCAACGTCCTGACTTTC. This sequence encodes CASSEKGSGANVLTF.

This clonotype was counted many times. CDR3 loop: CSARVPGGGGDEQFF. The CDR3, as DNA: TGCAGTGCTAGAGTGCCCGGCGGGGGAGGAGATGAGCAGTTCTTC. The chain links TRBV20-1 to TRBJ2-1, with 7 bases matching TRBD2. V was pared by 1 base and J by 8 bases, with 11 bases of the junction left unmatched. The CDR3 length is 15 residues. Germline values: CDR1 DFQATT, CDR2 SNEGSKA (reference sequence).

This clonotype has a count of ten or more. The chain recombines TRBV29-1 with TRBJ2-1; perhaps TRBD2 as D (6 bases). The CDR3 covers 16 residues. V was clipped by 4 bases and J by 7 bases, with 23 bases between them. CDR1 is SQVTM and CDR2 is ANQGSEA in the germline V gene. In nucleotides, the CDR3 is TGCAGCGTTGTTCCCCTAGCACGGGGGATTATTAATGAGCAGTTCTTC. Amino acid sequence: CSVVPLARGIINEQFF.

On this clonotype: A much bigger clone sits one base away, suggesting this may be a read error. The gene calls are TRBV12-3 or TRBV12-4 and TRBJ2-7; D gene uncertain. The CDR3 runs 12 residues. Between the trimmed V and J ends, which lost 10 bases and 2 bases, there was a span of 12 bases. The DNA of the CDR3 is TGTGCCAACAGCCCTCACACCTACGAGCAGTACTTC. It codes for CANSPHTYEQYF.

In this sample, this clonotype turned up a few times. The chain couples TRBV27 to TRBJ2-7; 14 bases agree with TRBD2. V gave up 2 bases and J gave up 6 bases; unmatched junction bases: 6. The germline CDR1 and CDR2 sequences are MNHEY and SMNVEV (reference sequence). The CDR3 has 16 residues. The CDR3 region has the DNA TGTGCCAGCAGTTTAATGGTGGGACTAGCGGGAGCCGAGCAGTACTTC. Translation gives CASSLMVGLAGAEQYF.

The chain recombines TRBV20-1 with TRBJ2-5, with unresolved D. V gave up 5 bases and J gave up 2 bases, with 12 bases separating them. Germline CDR1 and CDR2: DFQATT and SNEGSKA (reference sequence). This CDR3 is 13 amino acids long. The CDR3 here is CSALDPEQETQYF. In nucleotides, the CDR3 is TGCAGTGCTTTAGACCCGGAACAAGAGACCCAGTACTTC.

The table lists this clonotype with many counts. V usage is TRBV9 and J usage is TRBJ2-1; weak D call: TRBD2 (5 bases). The germline CDR1 and CDR2 sequences are SGDLS and YYNGEE. With 0 bases removed from V and 9 bases from J, the gap between germline ends came to 10 bases. This CDR3 spans 13 amino acids. CDR3 coding DNA: TGTGCCAGCAGCGTAGGTAGCGATCTTGAGCAGTTCTTC. Its translation is CASSVGSDLEQFF.

This chain joins TRBV15 and TRBJ2-1; 7 nucleotides align to TRBD2. This CDR3 comprises 15 residues. The germline CDR1 and CDR2 sequences are LNHNV and YYDKDF (reference sequence). V was pared by 3 bases and J by 8 bases, with 10 bases of the junction left unmatched. CDR3 residues: CATSSLWGGVDEQFF. As DNA, the CDR3 is TGTGCCACCAGCAGTCTCTGGGGGGGAGTGGATGAGCAGTTCTTC.

This clonotype has at least ten counts. The chain carries TRBV4-1 and TRBJ1-2; tentative D call: TRBD1 (5 bases). Trimming stripped 0 bases from V and 4 bases from J, with 18 bases between. This CDR3 region has 17 residues. Germline-derived CDR1 and CDR2 are MGHRA and YSYEKL. CDR3 nucleotide sequence: TGCGCCAGCAGCCAAGATAAGGCTGGGGCCGCTAGCTATGGCTACACCTTC. It codes for CASSQDKAGAASYGYTF.

In its sample, this clonotype was seen a few times. The CDR3 nucleotides are TGCAGTGCTAGAGGGACAGGGTGGGAAAAACTGTTTTTT. Protein sequence: CSARGTGWEKLFF. The J gene is TRBJ1-4, the V gene TRBV20-1; 8 positions agree with TRBD1. Trimming cost V 1 base and J 8 bases; bases outside gene matches: 3. The CDR3 totals 13 residues. From germline, CDR1 is DFQATT and CDR2 SNEGSKA (reference sequence).